These 13 T cell receptor beta chains originate from one sample sequenced in a study of CD8 T cells in ankylosing spondylitis. MiXCR, applied by TCRdb to the 5' RACE reads, yields one record per CDR3 protein. The sample includes a few hundred thousand distinct CDR3 sequences, about 24% seen only once; the top ten take around 0.64%. Input material: blood, either unsorted or a sorted T cell fraction (not recorded which). The receptor source for this set is a male donor with ankylosing spondylitis or in good health (not recorded which).

The rearrangement uses TRBV6-2 or TRBV6-3 and TRBJ1-5; the D gene is possibly TRBD1 (5 bases). Germline loops: CDR1 MNHEY, CDR2 SVGEGT. Trimming took 6 bases from V and 12 from J, leaving 18 bases between them. The CDR3 totals 13 residues. The CDR3 loop reads CASRQNPDRHQHF. The CDR3 coding sequence is TGTGCCAGCAGGCAAAACCCTGACAGACACCAGCATTTT.

This clonotype has only a few counts. The rearrangement joins TRBV6-2 or TRBV6-3 to TRBJ1-5; D remains unclear. Germline CDR1 is MNHEY and CDR2 is SVGEGT. Trimming removed 7 bases from V and 7 bases from J, with 17 bases in between. This CDR3 has 14 residues. CDR3 coding DNA: TGTGCCAGCACCTCAGAAGGCTTTGGGCAGCCCCAGCATTTT. Encoded protein: CASTSEGFGQPQHF.

This clonotype was seen only once. The germline gene is not matched at one end of the junction; a read error may be the cause. The chain couples TRBV15 to TRBJ2-2; 8 bases map to TRBD2. The length of the CDR3 is 15 residues. CDR1 LNHNV and CDR2 YYDKDF come from the germline V gene (reference sequence). The CDR3 loop is CATGRRGDNTGELFF. The DNA for the CDR3 is TGTGCCACCGGCAGGCGGGGGGACAACACCGGGGAGCTGTTTTTT.

The chain carries TRBV20-1 and TRBJ1-2, with D unresolved. The germline gives CDR1 DFQATT, CDR2 SNEGSKA (reference sequence). The CDR3 is 13 residues long. Trimming removed 3 bases from V and 7 bases from J, with 15 bases in between. CDR3 nucleotide sequence: TGCAGTGCTAGGAGGGCGGTTGAGGCTGGCTACACCTTC. This encodes CSARRAVEAGYTF.

This clonotype was seen only once. The J gene is TRBJ2-3, the V gene TRBV29-1; tentatively, D is TRBD1 (6 bases). The CDR3 is made up of 13 amino acids. Trimming cost V 5 bases and J 4 bases, with 13 bases left between them. From germline, CDR1 is SQVTM and CDR2 ANQGSEA. The CDR3 reads CSVPSPGADTQYF. CDR3 DNA sequence: TGCAGCGTTCCTTCCCCAGGGGCAGATACGCAGTATTTT.

The chain couples TRBV12-3 or TRBV12-4 to TRBJ1-5, with D possibly being TRBD1 (6 bases). Trimming removed 6 bases from V and 2 bases from J, with 14 bases in between. There are 15 residues in the CDR3. The CDR3 nucleotides read TGTGCCAGCAGCTATGGACAGATCGGCAATCAGCCCCAGCATTTT. Its protein is CASSYGQIGNQPQHF.

The chain couples TRBV18 to TRBJ1-2, with TRBD1 as a possible D gene (5 bases). There are 12 residues in the CDR3. Trimming pared 5 bases from V and 3 bases from J, leaving 7 bases between. CDR1 is KGHSH and CDR2 is LQKENI in the germline V gene. Written as DNA, the CDR3 is TGTGCCAGCTCAACAGGAGACTATGGCTACACCTTC. Translation gives CASSTGDYGYTF.

This clonotype was seen a few times. This chain links TRBV6-5 with TRBJ2-7, with 8 bases aligning to TRBD2. CDR1 MNHEY and CDR2 SVGAGI come from the germline V gene. The junction had 8 bases not matched to a gene; V was cut back by 2 bases and J by 2 bases. The CDR3 is 16 residues long. The CDR3 loop is CASSYGRGATPYEQYF. CDR3 coding DNA: TGTGCCAGCAGTTACGGGCGGGGGGCGACGCCCTACGAGCAGTACTTC.

A few counts support this clonotype. The chain employs TRBV6-1 and TRBJ2-3; maybe TRBD1 (6 bases). Germline assignment: CDR1 MNHNS and CDR2 SASEGT. The CDR3 loop spans 13 amino acids. V was pared by 6 bases and J by 5 bases, with 12 bases between. DNA for the CDR3: TGTGCCAGCAGGAACCCAGGGGTAGATACGCAGTATTTT. Its protein product is CASRNPGVDTQYF.

The chain couples TRBV6-1 to TRBJ2-1; D gene uncertain. CDR3 length equals 12 residues. The V end lost 8 bases, the J end lost 5 bases, and 10 bases lay between the germline ends. Germline V gene sequence: CDR1 MNHNS, CDR2 SASEGT. CDR3 sequence (DNA): TGTGCCAGCTGGCGGAGAGACAATGAGCAGTTCTTC. Translated, it gives CASWRRDNEQFF.

The chain recombines TRBV2 with TRBJ2-6; tentatively, D is TRBD1 or TRBD2 (5 bases each). Deletions cut 3 bases from V and 3 bases from J, with 9 bases between. The length of the CDR3 is 15 residues. Germline-derived CDR1 and CDR2 are SNHLY and FYNNEI. CDR3 amino acids: CASSDEGIGANVLTF. As DNA, the CDR3 is TGTGCCAGCAGTGACGAGGGGATTGGGGCCAACGTCCTGACTTTC.

The chain employs TRBV3-1 and TRBJ1-4; no clear D gene. V lost 1 base to trimming and J lost 5 bases, with 8 bases between them. The CDR3 is 14 residues long. Per germline, CDR1 LGHDT and CDR2 YNNKEL (reference sequence). The CDR3 reads CASSQAYGNEKLFF. CDR3 nucleotides: TGTGCCAGCAGCCAAGCCTATGGCAATGAAAAACTGTTTTTT.

This clonotype was seen many times. The chain links TRBV20-1 to TRBJ2-3; 11 bases map to TRBD2. V was clipped by 7 bases and J by 4 bases; unmatched bases: 4. Germline loops: CDR1 DFQATT, CDR2 SNEGSKA (reference sequence). This CDR3 contains 13 residues. The DNA for the CDR3 is TGCAGTGGTAGCGGGGGGGCCGCAGATACGCAGTATTTT. Translation: CSGSGGAADTQYF.